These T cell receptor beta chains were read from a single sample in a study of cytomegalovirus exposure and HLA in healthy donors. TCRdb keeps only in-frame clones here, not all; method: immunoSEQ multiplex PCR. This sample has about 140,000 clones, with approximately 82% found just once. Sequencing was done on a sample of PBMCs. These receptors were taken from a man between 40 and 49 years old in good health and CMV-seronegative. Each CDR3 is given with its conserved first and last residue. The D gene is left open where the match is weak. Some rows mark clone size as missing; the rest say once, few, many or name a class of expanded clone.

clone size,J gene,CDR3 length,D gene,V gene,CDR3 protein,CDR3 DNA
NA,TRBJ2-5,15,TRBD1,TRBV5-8,CASSLQRTGPETQYF,TGTGCCAGCAGCTTGCAGCGGACAGGGCCGGAGACCCAGTACTTC
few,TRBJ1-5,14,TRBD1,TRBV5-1,CASSEDRGSQPQHF,TGCGCCAGCAGCGAGGACAGGGGGAGTCAGCCCCAGCATTTT
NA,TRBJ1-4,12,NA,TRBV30,CAWGLSREKLFF,TGTGCCTGGGGACTCTCTCGGGAAAAACTGTTTTTT
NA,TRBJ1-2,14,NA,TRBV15,CATSRGYREGGYPF,TGTGCCACCAGCAGAGGCTACAGGGAGGGTGGCTACCCCTTC
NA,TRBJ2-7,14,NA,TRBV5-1,CASSLGLGGYEQYF,TGCGCCAGCAGCTTGGGACTCGGAGGCTACGAGCAGTACTTC
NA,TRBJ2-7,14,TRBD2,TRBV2,CASSWLAAAYEQYF,TGTGCCAGCAGTTGGCTAGCGGCTGCCTACGAGCAGTACTTC
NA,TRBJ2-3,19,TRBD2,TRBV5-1,CASSRTGTSGGASTDTQYF,TGCGCCAGCAGCAGGACCGGGACTAGCGGGGGGGCTAGCACAGATACGCAGTATTTT
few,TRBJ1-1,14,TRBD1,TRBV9,CASSGQGAGTEAFF,TGTGCCAGCAGCGGGCAGGGGGCAGGCACTGAAGCTTTCTTT
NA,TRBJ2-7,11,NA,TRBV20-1,CSASSSYEQYF,TGCAGTGCTAGTTCATCCTACGAGCAGTACTTC
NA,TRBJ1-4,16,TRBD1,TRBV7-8,CASSLPLRQGGEKLFF,TGTGCCAGCAGCCTCCCGTTGCGGCAGGGGGGTGAAAAACTGTTTTTT
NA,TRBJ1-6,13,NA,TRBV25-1,CASSATVDSPLHF,TGTGCCAGCAGTGCTACAGTGGATTCACCCCTCCACTTT
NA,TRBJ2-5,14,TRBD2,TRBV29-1,CSVVGLAGRETQYF,TGCAGCGTTGTGGGGCTAGCGGGGCGAGAGACCCAGTACTTC
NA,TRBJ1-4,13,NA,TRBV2,CASTNRVGEKLFF,TGTGCCAGCACGAACAGGGTTGGGGAAAAACTGTTTTTT
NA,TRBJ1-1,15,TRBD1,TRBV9,CASSPRGTVNTEAFF,TGTGCCAGCAGCCCAAGGGGGACAGTGAACACTGAAGCTTTCTTT
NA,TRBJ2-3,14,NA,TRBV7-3,CASSQLAPPGTQYF,TGTGCCAGCAGCCAACTAGCCCCCCCGGGTACGCAGTATTTT
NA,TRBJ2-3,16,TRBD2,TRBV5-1,CASSLLAGGPTDTQYF,TGCGCCAGCAGCCTCTTAGCGGGGGGGCCGACAGATACGCAGTATTTT
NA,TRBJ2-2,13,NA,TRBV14,CASSRQLTGELFF,TGTGCCAGCAGCCGACAATTAACCGGGGAGCTGTTTTTT
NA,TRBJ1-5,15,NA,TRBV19,CASRAGVGSNQPQHF,TGTGCCAGTAGAGCAGGGGTTGGAAGCAATCAGCCCCAGCATTTT
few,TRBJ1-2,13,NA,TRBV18,CASSPQNNYGYTF,TGTGCCAGCTCACCTCAAAATAACTATGGCTACACCTTC
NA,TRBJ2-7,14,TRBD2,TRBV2,CASATSASSCEQYF,TGTGCCAGCGCGACTAGCGCGAGCTCCTGCGAGCAGTACTTC
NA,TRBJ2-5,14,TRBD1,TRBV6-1,CASSKEQGPRTQYF,TGTGCCAGCAGTAAAGAACAGGGGCCCAGGACCCAGTACTTC
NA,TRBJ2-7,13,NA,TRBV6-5,CASSYSPDYEQYF,TGTGCCAGCAGTTACTCACCAGACTACGAGCAGTACTTC
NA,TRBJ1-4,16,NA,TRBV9,CASSPSLGLINEKLFF,TGTGCCAGCAGCCCTTCCCTGGGCCTTATCAATGAAAAACTGTTTTTT
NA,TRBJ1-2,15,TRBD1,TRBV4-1,CASSQVPGTGGGYTF,TGCGCCAGCAGCCAAGTACCCGGGACAGGCGGCGGCTACACCTTC
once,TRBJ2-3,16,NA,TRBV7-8,CASSPYYPGGTDTQYF,TGTGCCAGCAGTCCTTACTATCCGGGTGGCACAGATACGCAGTATTTT
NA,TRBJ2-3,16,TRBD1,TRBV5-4,CASSLRQGGSTDTQYF,TGTGCCAGCAGCCTCAGACAGGGGGGTAGCACAGATACGCAGTATTTT
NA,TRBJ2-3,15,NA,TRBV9,CASSVVGVTTDTQYF,TGTGCCAGCAGCGTGGTGGGAGTAACCACAGATACGCAGTATTTT
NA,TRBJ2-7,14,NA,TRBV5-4,CASSLFQGTYEQYF,TGTGCCAGCAGCTTATTTCAGGGGACCTACGAGCAGTACTTC
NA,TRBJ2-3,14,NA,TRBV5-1,CASSLEGSGDTQYF,TGCGCCAGCAGCTTGGAAGGTAGCGGAGATACGCAGTATTTT
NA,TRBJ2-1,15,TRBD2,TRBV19,CAIRAGGPGENEQFF,TGTGCCATCCGAGCGGGGGGACCGGGGGAAAATGAGCAGTTCTTC
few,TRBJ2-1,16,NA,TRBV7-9,CASSPRQLDSYNEQFF,TGTGCCAGCAGCCCCCGACAGTTAGACTCCTACAATGAGCAGTTCTTC
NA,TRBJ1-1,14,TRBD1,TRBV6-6,CASSFGGQGTEAFF,TGTGCCAGCAGTTTCGGGGGACAGGGTACTGAAGCTTTCTTT
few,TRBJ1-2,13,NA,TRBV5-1,CASSEKGEAGYTF,TGCGCCAGCAGCGAAAAGGGGGAAGCGGGCTACACCTTC
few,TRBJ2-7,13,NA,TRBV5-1,CASSPTGNYEQYF,TGCGCCAGCAGCCCGACAGGTAACTACGAGCAGTACTTC
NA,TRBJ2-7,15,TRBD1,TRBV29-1,CSVESDRESSYEQYF,TGCAGCGTTGAATCGGACAGGGAGAGCTCCTACGAGCAGTACTTC
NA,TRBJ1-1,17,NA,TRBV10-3,CAISGVGPGLMNTEAFF,TGTGCCATCAGTGGGGTCGGCCCAGGGTTAATGAACACTGAAGCTTTCTTT
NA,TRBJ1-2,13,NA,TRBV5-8,CASSLRQIYGYTF,TGTGCCAGCAGCTTGCGACAAATCTATGGCTACACCTTC
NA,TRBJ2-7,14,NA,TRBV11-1,CASSFASGSYEQYF,TGTGCCAGCAGCTTCGCGTCGGGCTCCTACGAGCAGTACTTC
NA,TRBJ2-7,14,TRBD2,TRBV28,CASNERGPSYEQYF,TGTGCCAGCAACGAGCGGGGACCGTCCTACGAGCAGTACTTC
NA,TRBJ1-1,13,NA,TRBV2,CASSEERNTEAFF,TGTGCCAGCAGCGAGGAAAGGAACACTGAAGCTTTCTTT
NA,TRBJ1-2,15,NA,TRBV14,CASSLGQSPNYGYTF,TGTGCCAGCAGCCTCGGACAGTCCCCAAACTATGGCTACACCTTC
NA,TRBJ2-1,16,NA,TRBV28,CASSPPGTGAYNEQFF,TGTGCCAGCAGTCCTCCTGGAACGGGGGCCTACAATGAGCAGTTCTTC
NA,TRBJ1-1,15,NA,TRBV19,CASSIFGEMNTEAFF,TGTGCCAGTAGTATCTTTGGGGAGATGAACACTGAAGCTTTCTTT
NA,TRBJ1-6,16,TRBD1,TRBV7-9,CASSPRLGQANSPLHF,TGTGCCAGCAGCCCACGCTTGGGACAGGCCAATTCACCCCTCCACTTT
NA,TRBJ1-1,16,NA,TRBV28,CASSFLSSLRNTEAFF,TGTGCCAGCAGTTTTCTTTCGTCTCTCAGGAACACTGAAGCTTTCTTT
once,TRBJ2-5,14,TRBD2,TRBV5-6,CASSLGAGGETQYF,TGTGCCAGCAGCTTGGGGGCGGGAGGGGAGACCCAGTACTTC